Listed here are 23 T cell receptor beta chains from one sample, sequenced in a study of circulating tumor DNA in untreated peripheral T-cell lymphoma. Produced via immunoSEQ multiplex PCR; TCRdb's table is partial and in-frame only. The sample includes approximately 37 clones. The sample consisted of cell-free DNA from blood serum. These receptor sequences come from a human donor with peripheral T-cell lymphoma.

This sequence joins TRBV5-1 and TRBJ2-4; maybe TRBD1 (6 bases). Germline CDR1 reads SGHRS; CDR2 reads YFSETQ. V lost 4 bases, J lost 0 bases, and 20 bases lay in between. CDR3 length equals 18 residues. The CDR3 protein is CASSPQGPGIIAKNIQYF. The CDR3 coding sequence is TGCGCCAGCAGCCCCCAGGGGCCCGGGATAATAGCCAAAAACATTCAGTACTTC.

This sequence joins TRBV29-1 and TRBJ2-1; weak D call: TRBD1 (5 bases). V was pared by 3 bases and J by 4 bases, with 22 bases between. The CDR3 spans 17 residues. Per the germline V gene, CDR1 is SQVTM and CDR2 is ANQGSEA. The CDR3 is CSVDSDNPSQDYNEQFF. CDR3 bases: TGCAGCGTTGACTCGGACAACCCGTCCCAAGATTACAATGAGCAGTTCTTC.

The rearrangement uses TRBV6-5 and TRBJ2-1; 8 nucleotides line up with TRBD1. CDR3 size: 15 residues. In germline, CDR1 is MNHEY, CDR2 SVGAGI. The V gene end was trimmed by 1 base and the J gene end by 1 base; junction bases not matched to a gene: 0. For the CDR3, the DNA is TGTGCCAGCAGTTACTGGACAGGGTCCTACAATGAGCAGTTCTTC. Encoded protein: CASSYWTGSYNEQFF.

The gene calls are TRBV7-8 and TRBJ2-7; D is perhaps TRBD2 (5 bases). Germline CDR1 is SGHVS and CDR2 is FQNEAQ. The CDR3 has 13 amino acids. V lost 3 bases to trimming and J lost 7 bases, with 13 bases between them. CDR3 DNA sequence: TGTGCCAGCAGCTTCCGGGGAGTGAGGGAGCAGTACTTC. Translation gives CASSFRGVREQYF. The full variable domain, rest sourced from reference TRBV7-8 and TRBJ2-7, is GAGVSQSPRYKVAKRGQDVALRCDPISGHVSLFWYQQALGQGPEFLTYFQNEAQLDKSGLPSDRFFAERPEGSVSTLKIQRTQQEDSAVYLCASSFRGVREQYFGPGTRLTVT.

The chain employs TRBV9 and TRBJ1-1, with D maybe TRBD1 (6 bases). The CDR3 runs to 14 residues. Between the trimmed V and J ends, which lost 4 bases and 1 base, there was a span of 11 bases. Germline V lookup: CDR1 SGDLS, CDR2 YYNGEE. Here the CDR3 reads CASSRSGQNTEAFF. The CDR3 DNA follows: TGTGCCAGCAGCCGATCGGGACAGAACACTGAAGCTTTCTTT.

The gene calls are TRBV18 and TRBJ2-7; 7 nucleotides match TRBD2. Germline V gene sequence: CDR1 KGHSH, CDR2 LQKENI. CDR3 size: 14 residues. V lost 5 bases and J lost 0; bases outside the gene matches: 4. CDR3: CASSGGVGSYEQYF. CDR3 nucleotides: TGTGCCAGCTCAGGGGGGGTCGGCTCCTACGAGCAGTACTTC.

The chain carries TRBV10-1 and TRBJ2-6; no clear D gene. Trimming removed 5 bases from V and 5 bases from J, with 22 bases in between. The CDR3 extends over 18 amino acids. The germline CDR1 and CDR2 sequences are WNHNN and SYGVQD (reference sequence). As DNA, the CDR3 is TGCGCCAGCAGTATTAACCTGATCGCACAAAGTCGGGCCAACGTCCTGACTTTC. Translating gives CASSINLIAQSRANVLTF.

In DNA, the CDR3 is TGTGCTAGTGGTGCGCGCAGTGCAGGACAAAGTCGGGCCAACGTCCTGACTTTC. As protein: CASGARSAGQSRANVLTF. The V call is TRBV12-5, the J call TRBJ2-6, with D possibly matching TRBD1 (5 bases). The CDR3 is 18 residues long. The V gene lost 5 bases and the J gene lost 5 bases, with 22 bases spanning the gap. Germline V gene data show CDR1 as LGHNT and CDR2 as FRNRAP.

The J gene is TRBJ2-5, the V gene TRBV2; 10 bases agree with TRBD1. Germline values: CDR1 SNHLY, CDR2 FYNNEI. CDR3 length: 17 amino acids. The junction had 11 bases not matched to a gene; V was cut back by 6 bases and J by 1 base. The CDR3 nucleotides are TGTGCCAGCAGCCCCGGGACAGGGGATTTCAGCCAAGAGACCCAGTACTTC. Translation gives CASSPGTGDFSQETQYF.

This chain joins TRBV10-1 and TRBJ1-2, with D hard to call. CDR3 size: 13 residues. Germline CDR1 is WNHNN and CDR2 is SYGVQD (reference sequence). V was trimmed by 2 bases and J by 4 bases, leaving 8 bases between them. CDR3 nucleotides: TGCGCCAGCAGTGAGAGCGGAACCTATGGCTACACCTTC. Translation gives CASSESGTYGYTF.

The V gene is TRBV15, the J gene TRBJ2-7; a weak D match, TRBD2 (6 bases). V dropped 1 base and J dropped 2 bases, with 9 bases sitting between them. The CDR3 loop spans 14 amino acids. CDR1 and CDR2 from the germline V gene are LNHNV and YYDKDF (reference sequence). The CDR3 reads CATSRGAGPYEQYF. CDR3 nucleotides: TGTGCCACCAGCAGAGGAGCGGGCCCCTACGAGCAGTACTTC.

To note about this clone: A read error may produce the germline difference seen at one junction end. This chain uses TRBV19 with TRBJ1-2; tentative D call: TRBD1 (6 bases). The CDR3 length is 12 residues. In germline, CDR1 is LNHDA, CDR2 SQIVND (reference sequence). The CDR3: CGVGAGIYGYTF. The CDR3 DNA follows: TGCGGCGTGGGGGCTGGAATTTATGGCTACACCTTC.

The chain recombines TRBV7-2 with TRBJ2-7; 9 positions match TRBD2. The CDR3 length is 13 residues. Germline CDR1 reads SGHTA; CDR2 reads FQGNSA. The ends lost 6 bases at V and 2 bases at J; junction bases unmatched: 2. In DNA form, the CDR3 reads TGTGCCAGCAGGGGCGGGGGGGCCTACGAGCAGTACTTC. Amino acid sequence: CASRGGGAYEQYF.

Here the CDR3 reads CASSFQGFQETQYF. The DNA of the CDR3 is TGTGCCAGCAGCTTTCAAGGGTTCCAAGAGACCCAGTACTTC. The chain combines TRBV7-9 with TRBJ2-5; no reliable D call. V was cut by 3 bases and J by 1 base, with 9 bases left in between. Germline assignment: CDR1 SEHNR and CDR2 FQNEAQ (reference sequence). This CDR3 is 14 amino acids long.

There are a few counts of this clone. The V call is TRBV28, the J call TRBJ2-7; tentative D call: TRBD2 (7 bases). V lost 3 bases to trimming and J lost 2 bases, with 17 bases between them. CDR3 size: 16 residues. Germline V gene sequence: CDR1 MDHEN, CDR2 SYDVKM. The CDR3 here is CASSFPRGGLTYEQYF. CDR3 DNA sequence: TGTGCCAGCAGTTTTCCCAGGGGAGGGCTCACCTACGAGCAGTACTTC.

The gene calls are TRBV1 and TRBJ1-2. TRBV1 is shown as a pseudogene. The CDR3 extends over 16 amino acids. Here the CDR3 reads CTSSLNGVRKTYGYTF. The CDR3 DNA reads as TGCACCAGCAGTCTTAACGGTGTGCGAAAGACCTATGGCTACACCTTC.

The CDR3 loop reads CASSRTADVWFF. CDR3 coding DNA: TGTGCCAGCAGTAGGACAGCCGATGTCTGGTTCTTC. The rearrangement uses TRBV6-5 and TRBJ2-1; D perhaps matches TRBD1 (6 bases). V was shortened by 5 bases and J by 15 bases, with 17 bases between the two germline ends. Germline values: CDR1 MNHEY, CDR2 SVGAGI. The CDR3 contains 12 residues.

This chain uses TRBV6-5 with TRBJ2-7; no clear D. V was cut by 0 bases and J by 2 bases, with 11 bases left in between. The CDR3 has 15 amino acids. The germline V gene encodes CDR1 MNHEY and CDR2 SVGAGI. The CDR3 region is CASSYSFWWAYEQYF. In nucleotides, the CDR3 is TGTGCCAGCAGTTACTCGTTTTGGTGGGCCTACGAGCAGTACTTC.

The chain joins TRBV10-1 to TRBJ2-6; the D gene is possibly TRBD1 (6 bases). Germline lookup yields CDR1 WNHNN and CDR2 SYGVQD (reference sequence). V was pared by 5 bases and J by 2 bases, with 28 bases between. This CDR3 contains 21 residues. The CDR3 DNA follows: TGCGCCAGCAGTTTAAGTTCCAACCCCGACAGGCAGAAGGCTGGGGCCAACGTCCTGACTTTC. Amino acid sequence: CASSLSSNPDRQKAGANVLTF.

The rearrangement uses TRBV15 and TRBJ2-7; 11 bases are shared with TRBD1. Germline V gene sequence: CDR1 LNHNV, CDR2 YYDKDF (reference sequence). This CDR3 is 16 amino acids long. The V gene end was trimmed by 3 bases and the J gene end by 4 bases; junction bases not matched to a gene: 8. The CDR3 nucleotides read TGTGCCACCAGCAGGGATACGGGGACAGGGGGATACGAGCAGTACTTC. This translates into CATSRDTGTGGYEQYF.

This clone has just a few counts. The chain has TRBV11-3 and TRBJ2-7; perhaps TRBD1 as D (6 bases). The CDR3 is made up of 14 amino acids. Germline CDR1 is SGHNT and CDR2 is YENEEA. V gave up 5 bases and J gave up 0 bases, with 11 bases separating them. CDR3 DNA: TGTGCCAGCAGCCCAAGGGGGACCTCCTACGAGCAGTACTTC. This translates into CASSPRGTSYEQYF.

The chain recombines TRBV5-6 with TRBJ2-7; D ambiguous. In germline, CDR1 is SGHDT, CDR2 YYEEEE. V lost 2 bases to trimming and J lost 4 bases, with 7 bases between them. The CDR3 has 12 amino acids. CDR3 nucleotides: TGTGCCAGCAGCTTTTACGGGTACGAGCAGTACTTC. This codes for CASSFYGYEQYF.

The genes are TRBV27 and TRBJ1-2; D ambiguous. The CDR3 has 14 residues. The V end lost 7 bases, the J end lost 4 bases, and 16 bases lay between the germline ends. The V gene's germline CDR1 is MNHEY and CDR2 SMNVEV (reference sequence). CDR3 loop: CASTQLGSPYGYTF. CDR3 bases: TGTGCCAGCACGCAACTAGGCAGTCCCTATGGCTACACCTTC.